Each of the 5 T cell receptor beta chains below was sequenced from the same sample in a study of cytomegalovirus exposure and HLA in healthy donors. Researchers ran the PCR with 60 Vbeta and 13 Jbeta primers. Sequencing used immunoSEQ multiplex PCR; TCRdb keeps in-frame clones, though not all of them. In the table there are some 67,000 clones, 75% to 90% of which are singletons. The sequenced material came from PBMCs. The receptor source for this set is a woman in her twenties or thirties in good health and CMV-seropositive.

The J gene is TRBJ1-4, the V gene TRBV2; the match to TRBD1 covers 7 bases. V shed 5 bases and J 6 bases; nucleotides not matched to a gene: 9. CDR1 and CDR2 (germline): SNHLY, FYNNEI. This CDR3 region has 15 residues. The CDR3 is CASSPETGLHEKLFF. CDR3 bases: TGTGCCAGCAGTCCTGAGACAGGGCTTCATGAAAAACTGTTTTTT.

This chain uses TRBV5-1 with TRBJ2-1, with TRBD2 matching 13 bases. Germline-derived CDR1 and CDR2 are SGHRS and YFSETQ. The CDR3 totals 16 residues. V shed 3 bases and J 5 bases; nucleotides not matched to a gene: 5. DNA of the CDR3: TGCGCCAGCAGCTCCACTAGCGGGAGGGCGAACAATGAGCAGTTCTTC. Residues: CASSSTSGRANNEQFF. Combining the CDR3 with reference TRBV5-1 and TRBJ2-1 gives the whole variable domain KAGVTQTPRYLIKTRGQQVTLSCSPISGHRSVSWYQQTPGQGLQFLFEYFSETQRNKGNFPGRFSGRQFSNSRSEMNVSTLELGDSALYLCASSSTSGRANNEQFFGPGTRLTVL.

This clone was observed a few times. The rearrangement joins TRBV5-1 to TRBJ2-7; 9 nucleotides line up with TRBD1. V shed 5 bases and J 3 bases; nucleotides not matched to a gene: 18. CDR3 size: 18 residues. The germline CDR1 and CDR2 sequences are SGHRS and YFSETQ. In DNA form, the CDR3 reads TGCGCCAGCAGTTATTATAAATTGGGACAGGGCCCTTTCTACGAGCAGTACTTC. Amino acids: CASSYYKLGQGPFYEQYF. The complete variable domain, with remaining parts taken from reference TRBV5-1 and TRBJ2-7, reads KAGVTQTPRYLIKTRGQQVTLSCSPISGHRSVSWYQQTPGQGLQFLFEYFSETQRNKGNFPGRFSGRQFSNSRSEMNVSTLELGDSALYLCASSYYKLGQGPFYEQYFGPGTRLTVT.

CDR3 DNA sequence: TGTGCCAGCAGCCAACCAATAGCGGGAGCGGTGGGGGAGCAGTACTTC. It encodes CASSQPIAGAVGEQYF. The rearrangement joins TRBV4-2 to TRBJ2-7, with TRBD2 matching over 9 bases. Trimming cost V 2 bases and J 7 bases; bases outside gene matches: 12. The germline V gene encodes CDR1 LGHNA and CDR2 YNFKEQ. The CDR3 spans 16 residues.

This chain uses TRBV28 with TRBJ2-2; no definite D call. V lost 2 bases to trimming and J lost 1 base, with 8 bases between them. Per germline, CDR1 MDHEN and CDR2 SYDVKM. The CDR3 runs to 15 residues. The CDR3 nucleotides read TGTGCCAGCAGTTTAGTGGGCGAGAACACCGGGGAGCTGTTTTTT. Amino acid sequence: CASSLVGENTGELFF.